Below are 28 T cell receptor beta chains sequenced from a single sample in a study of OX40 agonist ivuxolimab in advanced cancers. The protocol was immunoSEQ multiplex PCR, while the TCRdb copy is restricted to in-frame clones and leaves out a portion. In the table there are roughly 60,000 clones, 75% to 95% of which are singletons. Specimen: CD4+ or CD8+ T cells sorted from blood, collected in a trial of the OX40 agonist ivuxolimab. The receptors derive from an adult with an advanced solid tumor such as melanoma, head and neck, liver or kidney cancer.

This chain connects TRBV5-4 to TRBJ2-5; D is perhaps TRBD2 (6 bases). This CDR3 comprises 15 residues. The V gene's germline CDR1 is SGHNT and CDR2 YYREEE (reference sequence). V lost 0 bases and J 1 base, leaving 10 bases between the germline ends. CDR3 bases: TGTGCCAGCAGCTTGGCCGGACTACTCCAAGAGACCCAGTACTTC. This translates into CASSLAGLLQETQYF. Based on the CDR3 plus reference TRBV5-4 and TRBJ2-5, the full variable domain is ETGVTQSPTHLIKTRGQQVTLRCSSQSGHNTVSWYQQALGQGPQFIFQYYREEENGRGNFPPRFSGLQFPNYSSELNVNALELDDSALYLCASSLAGLLQETQYFGPGTRLLVL.

The chain is built from TRBV30 and TRBJ2-7; tentative D call: TRBD2 (6 bases). This CDR3 has 13 amino acids. Trimming took 2 bases from V and 5 from J, leaving 13 bases between them. Germline lookup yields CDR1 GTSNPN and CDR2 SVGIG (reference sequence). CDR3: CAWSPGLPNEQYF. The CDR3 region has the DNA TGTGCCTGGAGTCCGGGACTCCCAAACGAGCAGTACTTC.

The J gene is TRBJ2-7, the V gene TRBV7-2; 9 nucleotides match TRBD2. J lost 0 bases, V lost 5 bases, and 5 bases had no gene match. The V gene's germline CDR1 is SGHTA and CDR2 FQGNSA. The CDR3 extends over 15 amino acids. CDR3 nucleotide sequence: TGTGCCAGCAGCCCTAGCGGGACGAGCTCCTACGAGCAGTACTTC. It codes for CASSPSGTSSYEQYF.

The J gene is TRBJ2-3, the V gene TRBV4-3, with 9 bases aligning to TRBD2. The germline CDR1 and CDR2 sequences are LGHNA and YSLEER. V was clipped by 6 bases and J by 3 bases; unmatched bases: 1. This CDR3 has 13 amino acids. The DNA of the CDR3 is TGCGCCAGCAGTACTAGCGGGACAGATACGCAGTATTTT. Protein: CASSTSGTDTQYF.

J is TRBJ2-3 and V is TRBV10-3; no clear D. Deletions cut 0 bases from V and 2 bases from J, with 12 bases between. The germline CDR1 and CDR2 sequences are ENHRY and SYGVKD. The CDR3 spans 16 residues. The CDR3 DNA is TGTGCCATCAGTGAGTCGAAAGCACCAGACACAGATACGCAGTATTTT. Its protein is CAISESKAPDTDTQYF.

The rearrangement joins TRBV7-2 to TRBJ1-1; D is uncertain. V was trimmed by 1 base and J by 5 bases, leaving 8 bases between them. Germline assignment: CDR1 SGHTA and CDR2 FQGNSA. This CDR3 is built from 13 residues. The CDR3 DNA follows: TGTGCCAGCAGCTTAGTTAGGGAAACTGAAGCTTTCTTT. Amino acid sequence: CASSLVRETEAFF.

The V gene is TRBV5-1, the J gene TRBJ2-5; either TRBD1 or TRBD2 may fit D (6 bases each). Germline V gives CDR1 SGHRS, CDR2 YFSETQ. V was pared by 0 bases and J by 4 bases, with 13 bases between. The CDR3 covers 15 residues. CDR3 DNA sequence: TGCGCCAGCAGCTTGGGTACGGGGGCAGGAGAGACCCAGTACTTC. It is translated as CASSLGTGAGETQYF.

The chain carries TRBV28 and TRBJ1-3; D remains unclear. The V gene's germline CDR1 is MDHEN and CDR2 SYDVKM. Trimming removed 6 bases from V and 1 base from J, with 10 bases in between. The CDR3 length is 14 residues. The CDR3 nucleotides read TGTGCCAGCAGCCCCTATGGGTCTGGAAACACCATATATTTT. Amino acid sequence: CASSPYGSGNTIYF.

This clone was counted a few times. The J gene is TRBJ2-5, the V gene TRBV5-4; weak D call: TRBD1 (6 bases). The CDR3 totals 13 residues. Germline V gives CDR1 SGHNT, CDR2 YYREEE (reference sequence). The V end was cut by 4 bases, the J end by 3 bases, with 10 bases between. CDR3 protein: CASSPRTEETQYF. The DNA of the CDR3 is TGTGCCAGCAGCCCCCGGACAGAAGAGACCCAGTACTTC.

V is TRBV7-2 and J is TRBJ2-7; 10 bases align to TRBD1. V shed 5 bases and J 3 bases; nucleotides not matched to a gene: 10. Germline-derived CDR1 and CDR2 are SGHTA and FQGNSA. This CDR3 is built from 16 residues. CDR3: CASSIYDRGRLYEQYF. DNA of the CDR3: TGTGCCAGCAGCATATACGACAGGGGGCGACTCTACGAGCAGTACTTC.

The chain couples TRBV4-3 to TRBJ1-2; D is uncertain. The V end was cut by 0 bases, the J end by 5 bases, with 13 bases between. This CDR3 has 15 amino acids. CDR1 and CDR2 (germline): LGHNA, YSLEER. This CDR3 reads CASSQDSRSRYGYTF. DNA of the CDR3: TGCGCCAGCAGCCAAGATTCGCGCTCTCGGTATGGCTACACCTTC.

This chain links TRBV7-3 with TRBJ2-2; 7 bases align to TRBD2. The CDR3 length is 15 residues. Trimming cost V 1 base and J 6 bases; bases outside gene matches: 5. Germline CDR1 is SGHTA and CDR2 is FQGTGA. CDR3 amino acids: CASSLSGRESGELFF. Written as DNA, the CDR3 is TGTGCCAGCAGCTTAAGTGGGCGGGAGTCCGGGGAGCTGTTTTTT.

The CDR3 protein is CASSYLTGQGSSYEQYF. The CDR3 DNA sequence: TGTGCCAGCAGCTACCTCACTGGACAGGGTTCATCCTACGAGCAGTACTTC. The V and J genes are TRBV7-9 and TRBJ2-7; 8 bases fit TRBD1. V lost 4 bases, J lost 1 base, and 12 bases stayed unmatched. Germline V gives CDR1 SEHNR, CDR2 FQNEAQ (reference sequence). This CDR3 is built from 17 residues.

This chain links TRBV7-3 with TRBJ2-1; D unresolved. V shed 5 bases and J shed 1 base, with 9 bases lying between them. Germline V gene data show CDR1 as SGHTA and CDR2 as FQGTGA. The CDR3 sequence is 14 residues long. CDR3 loop: CASSKLRSYNEQFF. The CDR3 DNA reads TGTGCCAGCAGCAAGCTCAGGTCCTACAATGAGCAGTTCTTC.

The chain uses TRBV18 and TRBJ1-4, with no clear D. The germline gives CDR1 KGHSH, CDR2 LQKENI. The CDR3 covers 17 residues. Trimming removed 3 bases from V and 4 bases from J, with 18 bases in between. This CDR3 reads CASSPLFLRHSNEKLFF. In nucleotides, the CDR3 is TGTGCCAGCTCACCGCTTTTCTTGAGACACAGTAATGAAAAACTGTTTTTT.

The chain carries TRBV15 and TRBJ2-7; 9 positions match TRBD1. This CDR3 has 17 amino acids. CDR1 LNHNV and CDR2 YYDKDF come from the germline V gene (reference sequence). With V trimmed by 4 bases and J by 4 bases, 14 bases remained unmatched. CDR3 in amino acids: CATSKRGRQGVRYEQYF. In nucleotides, the CDR3 is TGTGCCACCAGCAAGCGGGGTAGACAGGGGGTAAGATACGAGCAGTACTTC.

The chain has TRBV7-9 and TRBJ2-6; D is unclear. Trimming took 7 bases from V and 1 from J, leaving 5 bases between them. The CDR3 runs 13 residues. The V gene's germline CDR1 is SEHNR and CDR2 FQNEAQ (reference sequence). The CDR3 reads CASTRSGANVLTF. The CDR3 nucleotides are TGTGCCAGCACGCGTTCTGGGGCCAACGTCCTGACTTTC.

In nucleotides, the CDR3 is TGCGCCAGCAGTCGATTGTTCTGTTCCAATGAGCAGTTCTTC. Protein: CASSRLFCSNEQFF. The chain couples TRBV23-1 to TRBJ2-1; no reliable D call. TRBV23-1 is annotated as an ORF whose role is uncertain. V was cut by 4 bases and J by 6 bases, with 13 bases left in between. The CDR3 sequence is 14 residues long.

This clone has only a few counts. This chain joins TRBV7-2 and TRBJ2-7; D is uncertain. V was shortened by 3 bases and J by 0 bases, with 9 bases between the two germline ends. Germline V lookup: CDR1 SGHTA, CDR2 FQGNSA. The CDR3 has 14 amino acids. This CDR3 is CASSFAGNSYEQYF. Here the CDR3 DNA reads TGTGCCAGCAGCTTCGCCGGTAACTCCTACGAGCAGTACTTC.

This clone has more than one count but fewer than ten. V gene TRBV10-3 combines with J gene TRBJ2-5; 9 bases are shared with TRBD1. Per germline, CDR1 ENHRY and CDR2 SYGVKD. Germline trimming cut 6 bases from V and 1 base from J; bases unmatched to any gene: 15. This CDR3 spans 18 amino acids. CDR3 amino acids: CAIRAALVPGQGQETQYF. In DNA, the CDR3 is TGTGCCATCAGGGCCGCGCTAGTCCCGGGACAGGGCCAAGAGACCCAGTACTTC.

The CDR3 DNA follows: TGTGCCAGCAGAACCGGGACGGAGAACACTGAAGCTTTCTTT. Translated: CASRTGTENTEAFF. This rearrangement joins TRBV7-9 to TRBJ1-1; weak D call: TRBD1 (5 bases). The CDR3 runs 14 residues. V lost 6 bases and J lost 1, with 12 bases in between. Germline V gives CDR1 SEHNR, CDR2 FQNEAQ (reference sequence). The full variable domain, its missing parts supplied by reference TRBV7-9 and TRBJ1-1, is DTGVSQNPRHKITKRGQNVTFRCDPISEHNRLYWYRQTLGQGPEFLTYFQNEAQLEKSRLLSDRFSAERPKGSFSTLEIQRTEQGDSAMYLCASRTGTENTEAFFGQGTRLTVV.

The chain uses TRBV19 and TRBJ1-1, with a weak D call TRBD1 (6 bases). The germline CDR1 and CDR2 sequences are LNHDA and SQIVND (reference sequence). CDR3 size: 13 residues. Trimming removed 9 bases from V and 1 base from J, with 12 bases in between. The chain's CDR3 is CASRNRENTEAFF. CDR3 coding DNA: TGTGCCAGCCGTAACAGGGAGAACACTGAAGCTTTCTTT.

The chain has TRBV5-6 and TRBJ2-5, with D unresolved. CDR3 length: 11 amino acids. The germline CDR1 and CDR2 sequences are SGHDT and YYEEEE. Trimming took off 4 bases at V and 2 bases at J, with 3 bases between the two ends. The CDR3 loop reads CASSVQETQYF. CDR3 bases: TGTGCCAGCAGCGTACAAGAGACCCAGTACTTC. Drawing the rest from reference TRBV5-6 and TRBJ2-5, the complete variable domain is DAGVTQSPTHLIKTRGQQVTLRCSPKSGHDTVSWYQQALGQGPQFIFQYYEEEERQRGNFPDRFSGHQFPNYSSELNVNALLLGDSALYLCASSVQETQYFGPGTRLLVL.

V usage is TRBV6-5 and J usage is TRBJ2-3, with a weak D call TRBD2 (5 bases). The CDR3 is 14 amino acids. Germline V lookup: CDR1 MNHEY, CDR2 SVGAGI. V lost 5 bases to trimming and J lost 3 bases, with 12 bases between them. Written as DNA, the CDR3 is TGTGCCAGCAGTACACCTCGGGGTACAGATACGCAGTATTTT. This translates into CASSTPRGTDTQYF.

The chain couples TRBV15 to TRBJ2-3, with D maybe TRBD2 (6 bases). Germline CDR1 and CDR2: LNHNV and YYDKDF (reference sequence). V was shortened by 5 bases and J by 6 bases, with 18 bases between the two germline ends. This CDR3 spans 15 amino acids. The CDR3 sequence: CATSPFGGKDDTQYF. DNA for the CDR3: TGTGCCACCAGCCCCTTTGGCGGGAAGGATGATACGCAGTATTTT.

The V and J genes are TRBV7-2 and TRBJ2-1; D gene uncertain. This CDR3 is built from 13 residues. Germline V gene data show CDR1 as SGHTA and CDR2 as FQGNSA. V was trimmed by 1 base and J by 10 bases, leaving 11 bases between them. The CDR3 reads CASSLGWGGEQFF. The DNA for the CDR3 is TGTGCCAGCAGCTTAGGCTGGGGTGGGGAGCAGTTCTTC. The whole variable domain, filled in from reference TRBV7-2 and TRBJ2-1, reads GAGVSQSPSNKVTEKGKDVELRCDPISGHTALYWYRQSLGQGLEFLIYFQGNSAPDKSGLPSDRFSAERTGGSVSTLTIQRTQQEDSAVYLCASSLGWGGEQFFGPGTRLTVL.

V usage is TRBV19 and J usage is TRBJ2-7; possibly TRBD1 for D (5 bases). From germline, CDR1 is LNHDA and CDR2 SQIVND (reference sequence). V was cut by 3 bases and J by 7 bases, with 13 bases left in between. The CDR3 is 13 residues long. In DNA, the CDR3 is TGTGCCAGTAGTATTGGGGCCCCGGGTGAGCAGTACTTC. It encodes CASSIGAPGEQYF.

The V gene is TRBV2, the J gene TRBJ2-1; TRBD2 agrees at 7 bases. Germline lookup yields CDR1 SNHLY and CDR2 FYNNEI. V gave up 6 bases and J gave up 5 bases; unmatched junction bases: 4. The CDR3 spans 13 residues. This CDR3 is CASRLARNNEQFF. In nucleotides, the CDR3 is TGTGCCAGCAGACTAGCGAGAAACAATGAGCAGTTCTTC.